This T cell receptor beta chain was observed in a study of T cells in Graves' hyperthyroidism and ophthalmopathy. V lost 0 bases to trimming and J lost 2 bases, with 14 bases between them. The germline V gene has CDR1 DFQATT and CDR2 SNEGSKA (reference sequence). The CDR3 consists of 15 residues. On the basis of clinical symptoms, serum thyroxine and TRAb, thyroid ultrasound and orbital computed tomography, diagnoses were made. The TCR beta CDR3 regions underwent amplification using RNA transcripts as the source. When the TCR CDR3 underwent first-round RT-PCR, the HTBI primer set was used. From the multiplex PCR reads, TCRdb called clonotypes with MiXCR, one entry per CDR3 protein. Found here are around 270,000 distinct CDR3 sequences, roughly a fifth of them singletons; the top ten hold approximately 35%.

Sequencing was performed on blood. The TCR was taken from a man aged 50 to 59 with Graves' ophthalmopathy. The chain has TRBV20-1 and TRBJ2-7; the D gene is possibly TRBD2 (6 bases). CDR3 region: CSAREGGLRTYEQYF. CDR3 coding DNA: TGCAGTGCTAGAGAGGGCGGACTAAGAACCTACGAGCAGTACTTC.